The following is a TCR beta chain sequence with its context. The trim removed 5 bases at V and 7 bases at J, leaving 7 bases unmatched. This CDR3 has 14 amino acids. Germline assignment: CDR1 MNHEY and CDR2 SMNVEV (reference sequence). This PCR relied on a set of 60 Vbeta primers and 13 Jbeta primers. Method: immunoSEQ multiplex PCR; TCRdb's copy keeps in-frame clones and lacks some. Of about 150,000 clones listed, approximately 73% are singletons. This entry comes from a study of cytomegalovirus exposure and HLA in healthy donors. The source material was PBMCs. The chain joins TRBV27 to TRBJ2-7, with TRBD1 matching 11 bases. This clonotype originated in a woman aged 18-35 years in good health and CMV-seronegative. CDR3 in amino acids: CASSQGTGGEEQYV. The DNA of the CDR3 is TGTGCCAGCAGTCAAGGGACAGGGGGTGAAGAGCAGTACGTC.